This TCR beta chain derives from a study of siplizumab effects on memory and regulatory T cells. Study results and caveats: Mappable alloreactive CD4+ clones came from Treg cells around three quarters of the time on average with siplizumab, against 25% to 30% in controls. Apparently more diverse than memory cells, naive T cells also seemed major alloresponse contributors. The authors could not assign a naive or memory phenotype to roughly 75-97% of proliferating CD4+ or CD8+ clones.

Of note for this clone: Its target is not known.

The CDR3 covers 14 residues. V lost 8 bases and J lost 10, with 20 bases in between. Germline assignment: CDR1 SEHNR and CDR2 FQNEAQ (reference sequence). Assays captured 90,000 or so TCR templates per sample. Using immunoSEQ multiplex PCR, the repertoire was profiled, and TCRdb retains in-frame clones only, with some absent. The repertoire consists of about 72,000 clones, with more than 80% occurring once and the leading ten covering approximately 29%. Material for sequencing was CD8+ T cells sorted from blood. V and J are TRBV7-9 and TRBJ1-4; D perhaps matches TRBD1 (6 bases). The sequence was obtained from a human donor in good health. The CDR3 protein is CASHREGSKRKLFF. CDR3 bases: TGTGCCAGCCACAGGGAGGGAAGCAAGAGAAAACTGTTTTTT.